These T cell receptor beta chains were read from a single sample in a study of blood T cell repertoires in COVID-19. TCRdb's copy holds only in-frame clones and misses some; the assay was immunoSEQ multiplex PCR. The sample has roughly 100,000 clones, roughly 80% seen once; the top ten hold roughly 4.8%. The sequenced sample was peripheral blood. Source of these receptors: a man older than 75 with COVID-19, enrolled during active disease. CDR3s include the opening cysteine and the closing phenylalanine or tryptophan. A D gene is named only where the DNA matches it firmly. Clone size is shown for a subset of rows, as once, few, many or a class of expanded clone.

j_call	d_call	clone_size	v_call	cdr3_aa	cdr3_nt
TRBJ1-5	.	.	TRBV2	CASSDRTGNQPQHF	TGTGCCAGCAGTGACAGAACCGGCAATCAGCCCCAGCATTTT
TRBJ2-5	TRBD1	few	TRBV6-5	CASSYRQGVEIQYF	TGTGCCAGCAGTTATAGACAGGGAGTGGAGATCCAGTACTTC
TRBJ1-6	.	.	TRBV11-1	CASSSSSTVQNSPLHF	TGTGCCAGCAGCTCCAGCTCAACAGTACAGAATTCACCCCTCCACTTT
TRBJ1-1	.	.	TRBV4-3	CASSQGQSEAFF	TGCGCCAGCAGCCAAGGACAGTCTGAAGCTTTCTTT
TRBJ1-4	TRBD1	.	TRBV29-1	CSVSPWQGAGNEKLFF	TGCAGCGTTTCACCATGGCAGGGGGCTGGTAATGAAAAACTGTTTTTT
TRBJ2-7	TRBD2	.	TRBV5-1	CASSLVASGGAYEQYF	TGCGCCAGCAGCTTGGTCGCCAGCGGGGGGGCCTACGAGCAGTACTTC
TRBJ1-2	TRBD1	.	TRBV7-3	CASSLDPTGAIPYGYTF	TGTGCCAGCAGCTTAGACCCGACAGGGGCGATTCCTTATGGCTACACCTTC
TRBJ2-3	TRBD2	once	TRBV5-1	CASSIGTSGLTDTQYF	TGCGCCAGCAGCATCGGGACTAGCGGTCTCACAGATACGCAGTATTTT
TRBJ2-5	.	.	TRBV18	CASSPRREETQYF	TGTGCCAGCTCACCAAGGAGGGAAGAGACCCAGTACTTC
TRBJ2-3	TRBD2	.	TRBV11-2	CASSFSGSSTDTQYF	TGTGCCAGCAGCTTTAGCGGGTCCAGCACAGATACGCAGTATTTT
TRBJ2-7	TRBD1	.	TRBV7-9	CASSPRTGPYEQYF	TGTGCCAGCAGTCCCCGGACAGGTCCCTACGAGCAGTACTTC
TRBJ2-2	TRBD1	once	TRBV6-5	CASSSNRDRTTGELFF	TGTGCCAGCAGTTCAAACCGGGACAGGACCACCGGGGAGCTGTTTTTT
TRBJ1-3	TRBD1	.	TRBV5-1	CASSWGTGSDTIYF	TGCGCCAGCAGCTGGGGGACAGGGAGCGACACCATATATTTT
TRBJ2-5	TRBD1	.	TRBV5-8	CASSKGREGQGGTQYF	TGTGCCAGCAGCAAGGGGCGTGAAGGACAGGGTGGGACCCAGTACTTC
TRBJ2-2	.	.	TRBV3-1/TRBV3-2	CASSQAGEAGELFF	TGTGCCAGCAGCCAAGCTGGTGAGGCCGGGGAGCTGTTTTTT
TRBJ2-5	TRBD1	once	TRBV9	CASSKAAGQGVQETQYF	TGTGCCAGCAGCAAAGCCGCTGGACAGGGGGTTCAAGAGACCCAGTACTTC
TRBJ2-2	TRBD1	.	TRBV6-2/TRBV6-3	CASSHPATGAGGELFF	TGTGCCAGCAGTCACCCCGCGACAGGGGCCGGCGGGGAGCTGTTTTTT
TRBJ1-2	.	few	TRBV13	CASSPLVGSGYTF	TGTGCCAGCAGTCCTCTGGTCGGGAGTGGCTACACCTTC
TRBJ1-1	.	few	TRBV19	CASSPSTGSEAFF	TGTGCCAGTAGTCCCTCGACAGGCTCTGAAGCTTTCTTT
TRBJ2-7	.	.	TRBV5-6	CASRAVRGFSFGSSYEQYF	TGTGCCAGCAGGGCGGTCCGGGGATTCTCCTTTGGGAGCTCCTACGAGCAGTACTTC
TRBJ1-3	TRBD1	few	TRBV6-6	CASSYPRDRGGNTIYF	TGTGCCAGCAGTTACCCCAGGGACAGAGGTGGAAACACCATATATTTT
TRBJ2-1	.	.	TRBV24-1	CATSDPRVHEQFF	TGTGCCACCAGTGATCCCAGGGTCCATGAGCAGTTCTTC
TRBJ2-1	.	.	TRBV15	CATSRDTSSNEQFF	TGTGCCACCAGCAGAGATACTAGCAGCAATGAGCAGTTCTTC
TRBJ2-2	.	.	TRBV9	CASSVVPGHTGELFF	TGTGCCAGCAGCGTAGTTCCAGGGCACACCGGGGAGCTGTTTTTT
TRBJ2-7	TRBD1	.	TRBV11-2	CASSHGTGVVEQYF	TGTGCCAGCAGTCATGGGACAGGGGTCGTCGAGCAGTACTTC
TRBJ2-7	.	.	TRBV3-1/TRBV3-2	CASSGALHSYEQYF	TGTGCCAGCAGTGGGGCCCTGCACTCCTACGAGCAGTACTTC
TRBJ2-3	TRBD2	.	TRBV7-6	CASSLVALAGAGDTQYF	TGTGCCAGCAGCTTAGTTGCACTAGCGGGAGCAGGAGATACGCAGTATTTT
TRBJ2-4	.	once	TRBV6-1	CASSEGGAGKNIQYF	TGTGCCAGCAGTGAAGGGGGCGCGGGGAAAAACATTCAGTACTTC
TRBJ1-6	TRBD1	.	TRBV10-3	CAISEWQGENSPLHF	TGTGCCATCAGTGAGTGGCAGGGGGAGAATTCACCCCTCCACTTT
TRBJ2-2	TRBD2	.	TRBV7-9	CASSRGLAGGLTGELFF	TGTGCCAGCAGCCGGGGACTAGCGGGAGGGCTCACCGGGGAGCTGTTTTTT
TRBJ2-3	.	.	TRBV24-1	CATSDFSTDTQYF	TGTGCCACCAGTGATTTCTCTACAGATACGCAGTATTTT
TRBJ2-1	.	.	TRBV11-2	CASSHGYNYNEQFF	TGTGCCAGCAGCCACGGGTATAATTACAATGAGCAGTTCTTC
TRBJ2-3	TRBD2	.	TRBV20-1	CSASGAGGADTQYF	TGCAGTGCTAGTGGGGCGGGAGGCGCAGATACGCAGTATTTT
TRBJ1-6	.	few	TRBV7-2	CASSRDIENSPLHF	TGTGCCAGCAGCCGTGACATAGAGAATTCACCCCTCCACTTT
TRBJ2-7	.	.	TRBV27	CASSFRQTRNRPYEQYF	TGTGCCAGCAGTTTCCGACAGACTAGGAACCGACCCTACGAGCAGTACTTC
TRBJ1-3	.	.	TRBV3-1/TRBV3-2	CASSQGGRYSGNTIYF	TGTGCCAGCAGCCAAGGAGGAAGGTATTCTGGAAACACCATATATTTT
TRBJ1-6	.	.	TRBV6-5	CASSLGLGSPLHF	TGTGCCAGCAGTCTCGGACTGGGGTCACCCCTCCACTTT
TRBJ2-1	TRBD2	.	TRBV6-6	CASRGQRELGEQFF	TGTGCCAGCAGGGGCCAGCGGGAGTTAGGTGAGCAGTTCTTC
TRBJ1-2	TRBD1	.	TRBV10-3	CAISEKGQGYGYTF	TGTGCCATCAGTGAGAAGGGACAGGGATATGGCTACACCTTC
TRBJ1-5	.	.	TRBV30	CAWSVGSNQPQHF	TGTGCCTGGAGTGTTGGCAGCAATCAGCCCCAGCATTTT
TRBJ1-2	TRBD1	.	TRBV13	CASRQTGSGGYTF	TGTGCCAGCAGACAGACAGGGAGCGGGGGCTACACCTTC
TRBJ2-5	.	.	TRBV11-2	CASSLVLGTGEETQYF	TGTGCCAGCAGCTTAGTACTGGGTACCGGGGAAGAGACCCAGTACTTC
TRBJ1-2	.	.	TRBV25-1	CASRSPGGWGYTF	TGTGCCAGCAGAAGCCCGGGGGGATGGGGCTACACCTTC
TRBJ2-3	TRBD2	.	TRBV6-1	CASSDSGGTDTQYF	TGTGCCAGCAGTGATAGCGGGGGCACAGATACGCAGTATTTT
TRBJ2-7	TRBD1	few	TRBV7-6	CASSLNYRRTGGAEQYF	TGTGCCAGCAGCTTAAACTATAGGCGGACAGGGGGCGCGGAGCAGTACTTC
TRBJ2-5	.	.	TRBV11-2	CASSLQGYQETQYF	TGTGCCAGCAGCTTACAGGGTTACCAAGAGACCCAGTACTTC
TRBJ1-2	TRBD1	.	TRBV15	CATSRDGTAFGYTF	TGTGCCACCAGCAGAGATGGGACAGCATTTGGCTACACCTTC
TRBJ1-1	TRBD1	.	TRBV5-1	CASSLRTGRDTEAFF	TGCGCCAGCAGCTTAAGGACAGGGAGGGACACTGAAGCTTTCTTT
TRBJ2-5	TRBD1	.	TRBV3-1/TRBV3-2	CASRITGGSGETQYF	TGTGCCAGCAGGATAACAGGGGGCTCTGGGGAGACCCAGTACTTC
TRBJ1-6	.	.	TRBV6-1	CASSEETASYSPLHF	TGTGCCAGCAGTGAAGAGACAGCTTCGTACTCACCCCTCCACTTT